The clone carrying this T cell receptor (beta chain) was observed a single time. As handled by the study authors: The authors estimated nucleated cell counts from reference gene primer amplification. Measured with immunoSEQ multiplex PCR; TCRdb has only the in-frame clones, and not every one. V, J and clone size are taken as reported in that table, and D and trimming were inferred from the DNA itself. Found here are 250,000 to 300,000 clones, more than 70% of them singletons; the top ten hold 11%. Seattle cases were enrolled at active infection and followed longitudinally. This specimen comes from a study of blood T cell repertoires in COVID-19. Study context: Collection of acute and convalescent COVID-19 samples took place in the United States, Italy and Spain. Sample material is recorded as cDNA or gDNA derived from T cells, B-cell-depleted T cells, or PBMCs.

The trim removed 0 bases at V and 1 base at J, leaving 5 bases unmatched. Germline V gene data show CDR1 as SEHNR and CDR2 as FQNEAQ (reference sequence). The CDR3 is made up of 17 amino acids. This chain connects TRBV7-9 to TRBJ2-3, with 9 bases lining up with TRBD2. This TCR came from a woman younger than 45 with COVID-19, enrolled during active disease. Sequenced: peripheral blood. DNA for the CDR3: TGTGCCAGCAGCTTAGCGCGGGGGGGCCCTGGCACAGATACGCAGTATTTT. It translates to CASSLARGGPGTDTQYF.